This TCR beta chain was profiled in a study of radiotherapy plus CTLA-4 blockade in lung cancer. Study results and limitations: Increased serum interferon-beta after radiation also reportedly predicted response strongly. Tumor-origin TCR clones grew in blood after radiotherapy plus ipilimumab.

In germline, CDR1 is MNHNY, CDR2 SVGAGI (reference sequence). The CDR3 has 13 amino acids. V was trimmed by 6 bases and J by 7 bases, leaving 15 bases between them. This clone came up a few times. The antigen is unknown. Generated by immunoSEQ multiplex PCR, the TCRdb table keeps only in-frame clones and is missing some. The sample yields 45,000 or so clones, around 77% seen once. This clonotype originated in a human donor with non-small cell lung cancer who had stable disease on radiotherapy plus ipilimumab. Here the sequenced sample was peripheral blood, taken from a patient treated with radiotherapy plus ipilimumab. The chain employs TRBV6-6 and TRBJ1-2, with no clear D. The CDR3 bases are TGTGCCAGCAGCCAAGGGCCGGGGTCTGGCTACACCTTC. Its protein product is CASSQGPGSGYTF.